The T cell receptor (beta chain) under discussion was sequenced for a study of blood T cells in healthy people across ages. Those donating, healthy Caucasian individuals from Russia, were aged about 6 to 100. This CDR3 contains 15 residues. V dropped 5 bases and J dropped 5 bases, with 18 bases sitting between them. For the second PCR, which ran for about 6 to 11 cycles, a sample-barcoded 5' primer and a J-beta primer mix were used. With 12 random nucleotides, a template-switch adaptor tagged each individual cDNA molecule. MiXCR, run by TCRdb on the 5' RACE reads, gives a single entry per CDR3 protein. The data show more than 650,000 distinct CDR3 sequences, approximately 24% seen once. The same sample was also used in a study of T cells of mothers and their children. That study adds: A second PCR was performed with the M1S primer. This primer added sample barcodes and 2-4 random nucleotides.

This sequence originates from a boy younger than 18 in good health. The material sequenced was blood. This rearrangement joins TRBV12-3 or TRBV12-4 to TRBJ1-2; TRBD1 is a possible D gene (5 bases). CDR3 nucleotides: TGTGCCAGCAGTCCGAGCGGAGTGGGGCCTTATGGCTACACCTTC. Its protein is CASSPSGVGPYGYTF.